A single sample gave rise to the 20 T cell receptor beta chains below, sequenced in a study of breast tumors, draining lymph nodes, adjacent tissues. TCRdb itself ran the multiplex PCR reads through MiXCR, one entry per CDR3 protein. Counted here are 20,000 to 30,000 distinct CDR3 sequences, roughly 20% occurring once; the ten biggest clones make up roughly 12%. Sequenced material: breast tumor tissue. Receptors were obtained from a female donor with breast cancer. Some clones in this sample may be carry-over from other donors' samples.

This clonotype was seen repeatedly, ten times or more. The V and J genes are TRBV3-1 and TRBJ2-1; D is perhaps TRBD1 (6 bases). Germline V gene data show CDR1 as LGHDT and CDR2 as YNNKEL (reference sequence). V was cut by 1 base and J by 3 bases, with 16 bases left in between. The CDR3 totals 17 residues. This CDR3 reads CASSQVGHLKYYNEQFF. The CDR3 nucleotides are TGTGCCAGCAGCCAAGTGGGACACTTGAAGTACTACAATGAGCAGTTCTTC.

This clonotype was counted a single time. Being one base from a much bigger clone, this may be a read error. The CDR3 bases are TGTGCCTGGAGTAAGGCTAGCGGGCGTTACAATGAGCAGTTCTTC. Translating gives CAWSKASGRYNEQFF. The chain links TRBV30 to TRBJ2-1; 8 bases match TRBD2. CDR1 is GTSNPN, CDR2 SVGIG, per germline (reference sequence). The trim removed 2 bases at V and 4 bases at J, leaving 7 bases unmatched. CDR3 length: 15 residues.

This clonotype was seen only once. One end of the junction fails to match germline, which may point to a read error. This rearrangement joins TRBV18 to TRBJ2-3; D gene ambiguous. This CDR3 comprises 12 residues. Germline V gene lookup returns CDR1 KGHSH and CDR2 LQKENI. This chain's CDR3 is CASSPATDTQYF. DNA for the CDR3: TGCGCCAGCTCACCAGCCACAGATACGCAGTATTTT.

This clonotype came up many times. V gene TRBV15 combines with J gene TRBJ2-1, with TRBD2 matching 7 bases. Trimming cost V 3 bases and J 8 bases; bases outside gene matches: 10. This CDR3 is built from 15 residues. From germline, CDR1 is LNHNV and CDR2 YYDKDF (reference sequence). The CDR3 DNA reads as TGTGCCACCAGCAGTCGGGGGAGCGGGATTTATGAGCAGTTCTTC. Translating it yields CATSSRGSGIYEQFF.

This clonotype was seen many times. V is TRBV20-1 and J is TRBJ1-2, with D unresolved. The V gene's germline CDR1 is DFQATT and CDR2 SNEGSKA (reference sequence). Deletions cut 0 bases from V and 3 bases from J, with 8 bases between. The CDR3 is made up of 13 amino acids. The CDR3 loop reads CSARDPGDYGYTF. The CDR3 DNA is TGCAGTGCTAGAGATCCGGGCGACTATGGCTACACCTTC.

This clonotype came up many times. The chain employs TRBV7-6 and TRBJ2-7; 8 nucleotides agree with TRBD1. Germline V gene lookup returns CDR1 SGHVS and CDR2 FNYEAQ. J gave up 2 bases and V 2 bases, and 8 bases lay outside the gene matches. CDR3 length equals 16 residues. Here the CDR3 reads CASSLNGQGSTYEQYF. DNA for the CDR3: TGTGCCAGCAGCTTAAACGGACAGGGTAGTACCTACGAGCAGTACTTC.

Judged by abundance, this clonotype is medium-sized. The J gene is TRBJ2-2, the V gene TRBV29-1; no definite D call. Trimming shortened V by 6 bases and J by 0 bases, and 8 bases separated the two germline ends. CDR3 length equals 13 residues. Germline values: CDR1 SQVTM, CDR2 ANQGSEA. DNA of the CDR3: TGCAGCGTCCGTTGGGCGAACACCGGGGAGCTGTTTTTT. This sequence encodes CSVRWANTGELFF.

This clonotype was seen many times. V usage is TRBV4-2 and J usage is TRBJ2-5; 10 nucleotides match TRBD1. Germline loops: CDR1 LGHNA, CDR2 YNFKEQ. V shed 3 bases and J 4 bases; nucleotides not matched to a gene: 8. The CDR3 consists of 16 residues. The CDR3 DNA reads TGTGCCAGCAGCCAGGGACAGGGGAGAATGTCAGAGACCCAGTACTTC. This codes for CASSQGQGRMSETQYF.

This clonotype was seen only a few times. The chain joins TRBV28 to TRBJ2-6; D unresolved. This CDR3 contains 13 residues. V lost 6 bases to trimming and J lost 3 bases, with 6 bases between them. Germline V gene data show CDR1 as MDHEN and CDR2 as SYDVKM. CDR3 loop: CASSTIGANVLTF. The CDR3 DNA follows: TGTGCCAGCAGCACTATTGGGGCCAACGTCCTGACTTTC.

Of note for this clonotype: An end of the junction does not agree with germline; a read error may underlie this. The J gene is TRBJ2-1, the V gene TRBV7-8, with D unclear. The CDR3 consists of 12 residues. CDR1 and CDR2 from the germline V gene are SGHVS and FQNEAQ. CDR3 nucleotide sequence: TGTACCAGCAGCTTTACTGGGAATGGGCAGTTCTTC. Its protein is CTSSFTGNGQFF.

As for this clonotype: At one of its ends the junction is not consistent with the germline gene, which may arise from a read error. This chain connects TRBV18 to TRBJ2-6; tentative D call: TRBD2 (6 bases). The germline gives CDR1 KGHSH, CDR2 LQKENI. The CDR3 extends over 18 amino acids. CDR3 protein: CASSPAAGPYSGASVLTF. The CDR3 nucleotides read TGTGCCAGCTCACCGGCGGCGGGGCCCTACTCTGGGGCCAGCGTCCTGACTTTC.

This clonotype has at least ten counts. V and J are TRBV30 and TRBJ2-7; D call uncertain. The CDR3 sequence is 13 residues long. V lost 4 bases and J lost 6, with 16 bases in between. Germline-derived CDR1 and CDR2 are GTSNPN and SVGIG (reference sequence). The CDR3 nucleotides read TGTGCCTGGAATAAGGACCCAAAGAGCGAGCAGTACTTC. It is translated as CAWNKDPKSEQYF.

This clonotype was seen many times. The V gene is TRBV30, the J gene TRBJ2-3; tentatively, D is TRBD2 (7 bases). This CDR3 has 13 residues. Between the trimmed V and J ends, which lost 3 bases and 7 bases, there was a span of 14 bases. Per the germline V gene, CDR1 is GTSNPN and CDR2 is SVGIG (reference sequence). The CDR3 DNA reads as TGTGCCTGGAGCGGGGGGCAATTCTATACGCAGTATTTT. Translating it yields CAWSGGQFYTQYF. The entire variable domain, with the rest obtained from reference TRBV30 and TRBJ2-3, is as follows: SQTIHQWPATLVQPVGSPLSLECTVEGTSNPNLYWYRQAAGRGLQLLFYSVGIGQISSEVPQNLSASRPQDRQFILSSKKLLLSDSGFYLCAWSGGQFYTQYFGPGTRLTVL.

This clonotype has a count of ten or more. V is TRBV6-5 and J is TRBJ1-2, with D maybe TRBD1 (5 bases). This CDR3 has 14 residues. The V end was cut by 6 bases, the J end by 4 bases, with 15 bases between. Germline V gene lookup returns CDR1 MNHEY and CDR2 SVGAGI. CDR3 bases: TGTGCCAGCAGCCCGCAGGGTCCGACCTATGGCTACACCTTC. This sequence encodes CASSPQGPTYGYTF.

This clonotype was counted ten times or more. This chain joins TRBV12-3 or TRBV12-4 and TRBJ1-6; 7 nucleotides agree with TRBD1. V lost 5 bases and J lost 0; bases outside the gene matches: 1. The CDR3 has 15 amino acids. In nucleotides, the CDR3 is TGTGCCAGCAGTGACAGGGACTCCTATAATTCACCCCTCCACTTT. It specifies CASSDRDSYNSPLHF.

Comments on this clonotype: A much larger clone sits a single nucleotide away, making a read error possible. CDR3 sequence: CASSPRDRAGGTQYF. Written as DNA, the CDR3 is TGTGCCAGCTCACCCAGGGACAGGGCAGGCGGTACGCAGTATTTT. The chain couples TRBV18 to TRBJ2-3, with 9 bases that match TRBD1. The germline V gene encodes CDR1 KGHSH and CDR2 LQKENI. This CDR3 region has 15 residues. After removal of 3 bases from V and 8 bases from J, the junction contained 9 bases not matched to a gene.

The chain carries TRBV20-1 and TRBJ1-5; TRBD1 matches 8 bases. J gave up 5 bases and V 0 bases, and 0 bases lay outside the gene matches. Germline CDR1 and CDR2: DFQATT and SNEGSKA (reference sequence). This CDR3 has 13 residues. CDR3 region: CSARETGDQPQHF. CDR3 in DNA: TGCAGTGCTAGAGAGACAGGGGATCAGCCCCAGCATTTT.

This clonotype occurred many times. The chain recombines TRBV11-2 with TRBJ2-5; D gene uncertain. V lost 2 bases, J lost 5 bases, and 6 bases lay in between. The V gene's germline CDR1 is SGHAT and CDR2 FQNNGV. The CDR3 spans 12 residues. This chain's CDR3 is CASSLFIETQYF. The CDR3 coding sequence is TGTGCCAGCAGCTTATTCATTGAGACCCAGTACTTC.

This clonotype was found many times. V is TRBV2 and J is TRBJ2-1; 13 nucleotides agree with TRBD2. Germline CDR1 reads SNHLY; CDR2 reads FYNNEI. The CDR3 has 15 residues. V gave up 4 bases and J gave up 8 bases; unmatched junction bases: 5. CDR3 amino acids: CASSGTSGSRHEQFF. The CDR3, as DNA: TGTGCCAGCAGTGGGACTAGCGGGAGTCGACATGAGCAGTTCTTC.

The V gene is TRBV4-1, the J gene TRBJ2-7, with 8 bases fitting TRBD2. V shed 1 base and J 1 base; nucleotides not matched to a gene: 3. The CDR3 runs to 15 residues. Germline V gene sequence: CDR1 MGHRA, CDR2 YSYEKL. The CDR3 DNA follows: TGCGCCAGCAGCCAAGGCCGCGGGGGGTCCTACGAGCAGTACTTC. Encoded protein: CASSQGRGGSYEQYF.